This T cell receptor (beta chain) was identified during a study of OX40 agonist ivuxolimab in advanced cancers. The overall study: At 0.01 to 10 mg/kg, ivuxolimab was administered intravenously to patients every 2 weeks.

The V gene's germline CDR1 is SGDLS and CDR2 YYNGEE. The V and J ends lost 3 bases and 0 bases respectively, with 15 bases between them. The CDR3 length is 17 residues. The repertoire was sequenced with immunoSEQ multiplex PCR; TCRdb's copy has only in-frame clones and lacks some. The sample has about 18,000 clones; 84% are singletons. This clonotype was sampled from an adult with an advanced solid tumor such as melanoma, head and neck, liver or kidney cancer. Sequences were derived from CD4+ or CD8+ T cells sorted from blood, sampled in a trial of the OX40 agonist ivuxolimab. The rearrangement links TRBV9 to TRBJ2-2; D remains unclear. CDR3 region: CASSDTRVDTNTGELFF. CDR3 DNA: TGTGCCAGCAGCGACACCCGGGTAGATACGAACACCGGGGAGCTGTTTTTT.